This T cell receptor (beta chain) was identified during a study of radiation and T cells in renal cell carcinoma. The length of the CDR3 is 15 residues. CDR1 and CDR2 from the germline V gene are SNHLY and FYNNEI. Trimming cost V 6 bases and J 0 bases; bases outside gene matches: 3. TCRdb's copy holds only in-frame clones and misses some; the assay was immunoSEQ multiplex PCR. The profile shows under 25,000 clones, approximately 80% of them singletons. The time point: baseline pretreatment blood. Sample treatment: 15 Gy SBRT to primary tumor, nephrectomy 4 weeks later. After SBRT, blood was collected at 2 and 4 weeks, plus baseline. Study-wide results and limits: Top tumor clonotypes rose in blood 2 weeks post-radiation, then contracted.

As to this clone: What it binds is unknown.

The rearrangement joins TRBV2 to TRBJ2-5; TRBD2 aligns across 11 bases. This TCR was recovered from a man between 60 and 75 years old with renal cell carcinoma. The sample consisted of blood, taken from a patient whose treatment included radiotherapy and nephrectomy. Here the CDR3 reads CASSPGLADQETQYF. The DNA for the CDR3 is TGTGCCAGCAGCCCGGGACTAGCGGACCAAGAGACCCAGTACTTC.